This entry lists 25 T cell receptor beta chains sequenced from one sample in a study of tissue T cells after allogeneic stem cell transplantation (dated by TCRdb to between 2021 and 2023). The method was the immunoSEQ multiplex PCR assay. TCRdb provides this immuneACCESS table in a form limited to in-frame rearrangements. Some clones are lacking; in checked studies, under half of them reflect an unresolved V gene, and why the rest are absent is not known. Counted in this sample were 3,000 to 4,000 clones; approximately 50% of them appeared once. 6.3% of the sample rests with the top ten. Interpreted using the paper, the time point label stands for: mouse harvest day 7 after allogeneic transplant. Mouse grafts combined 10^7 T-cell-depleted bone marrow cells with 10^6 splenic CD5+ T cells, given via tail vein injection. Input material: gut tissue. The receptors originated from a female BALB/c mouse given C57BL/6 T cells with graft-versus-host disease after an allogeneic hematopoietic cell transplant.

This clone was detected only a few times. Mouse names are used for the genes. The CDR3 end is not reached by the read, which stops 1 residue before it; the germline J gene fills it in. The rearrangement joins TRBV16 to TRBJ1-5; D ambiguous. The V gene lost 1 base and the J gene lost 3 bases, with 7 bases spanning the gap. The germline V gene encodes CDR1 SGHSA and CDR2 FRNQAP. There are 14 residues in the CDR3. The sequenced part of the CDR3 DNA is TGTGCAAGCAGCTTAGTGGGGAGCAACCAGGCTCCGCTT. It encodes CASSLVGSNQAPL. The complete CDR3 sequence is CASSLVGSNQAPLF.

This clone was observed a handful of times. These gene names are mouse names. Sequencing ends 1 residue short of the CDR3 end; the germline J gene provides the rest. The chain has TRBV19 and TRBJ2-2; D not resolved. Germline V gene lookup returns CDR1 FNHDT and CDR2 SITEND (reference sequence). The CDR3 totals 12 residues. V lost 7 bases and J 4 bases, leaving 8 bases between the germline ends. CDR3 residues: CASGPGTGQLYF. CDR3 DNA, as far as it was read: TGTGCCAGCGGCCCCGGCACCGGGCAGCTCTAC.

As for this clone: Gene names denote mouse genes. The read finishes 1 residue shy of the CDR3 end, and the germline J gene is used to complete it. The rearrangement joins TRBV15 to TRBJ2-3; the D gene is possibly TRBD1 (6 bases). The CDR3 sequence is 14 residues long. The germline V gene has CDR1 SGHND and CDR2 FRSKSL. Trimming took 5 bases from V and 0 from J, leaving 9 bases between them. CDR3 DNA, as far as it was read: TGTGCCAGCAGTAGGGACAATAGTGCAGAAACGCTGTAT. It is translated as CASSRDNSAETLY. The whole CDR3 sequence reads CASSRDNSAETLYF. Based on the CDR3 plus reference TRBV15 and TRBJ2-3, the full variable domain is DAGVTQTPRHEVAEKGQTIILKCEPVSGHNDLFWYRQTKIQGLELLSYFRSKSLMEDGGAFKDRFKAEMLNSSFSTLKIQPTEPKDSAVYLCASSRDNSAETLYFGSGTRLTVL.

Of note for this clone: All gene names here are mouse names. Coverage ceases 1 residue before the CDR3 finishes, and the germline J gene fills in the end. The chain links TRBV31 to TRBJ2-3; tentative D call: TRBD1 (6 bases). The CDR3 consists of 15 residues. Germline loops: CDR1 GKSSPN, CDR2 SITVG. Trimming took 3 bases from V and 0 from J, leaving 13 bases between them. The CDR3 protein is CAWSLRDISAETLYF. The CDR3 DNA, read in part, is TGTGCCTGGAGCCTCCGGGACATTAGTGCAGAAACGCTGTAT.

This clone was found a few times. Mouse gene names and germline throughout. CDR3 bases read: TGTGCCTGGAGTCTGGGGGGGCGCGGGGACACCCAGTAC. Encoded protein: CAWSLGGRGDTQY. The full-length CDR3 reads as CAWSLGGRGDTQYF. The gene calls are TRBV31 and TRBJ2-5; 8 bases are shared with TRBD2. The sequenced fragment ends 1 residue before the CDR3 boundary, so the rest is inferred from the germline J gene. Unmatched junction bases numbered 5, after V lost 0 bases and J lost 6 bases. Germline V gives CDR1 GKSSPN, CDR2 SITVG. The CDR3 loop spans 14 amino acids. The full variable domain, with the rest looked up from reference TRBV31 and TRBJ2-5, is AQTIHQWPVAEIKAVGSPLSLGCTIKGKSSPNLYWYWQATGGTLQQLFYSITVGQVESVVQLNLSASRPKDDQFILSTEKLLLSHSGFYLCAWSLGGRGDTQYFGPGTRLLVL.

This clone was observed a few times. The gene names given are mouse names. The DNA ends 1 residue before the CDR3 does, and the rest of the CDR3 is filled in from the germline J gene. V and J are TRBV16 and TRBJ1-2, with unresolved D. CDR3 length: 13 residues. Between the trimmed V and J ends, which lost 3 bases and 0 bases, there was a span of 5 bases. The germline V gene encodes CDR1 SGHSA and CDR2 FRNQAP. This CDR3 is CASSFAANSDYTF. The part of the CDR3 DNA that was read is TGTGCAAGCAGCTTCGCAGCAAACTCCGACTACACC.

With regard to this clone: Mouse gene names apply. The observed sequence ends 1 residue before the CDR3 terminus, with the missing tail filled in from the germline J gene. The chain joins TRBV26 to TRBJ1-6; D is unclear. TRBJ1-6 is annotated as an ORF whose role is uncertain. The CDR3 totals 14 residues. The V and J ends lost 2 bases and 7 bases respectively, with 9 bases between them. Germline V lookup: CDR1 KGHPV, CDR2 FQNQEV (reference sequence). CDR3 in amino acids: CASSLRGWNSPLYF. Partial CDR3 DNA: TGTGCCAGCAGTCTGCGGGGATGGAATTCGCCCCTCTAC.

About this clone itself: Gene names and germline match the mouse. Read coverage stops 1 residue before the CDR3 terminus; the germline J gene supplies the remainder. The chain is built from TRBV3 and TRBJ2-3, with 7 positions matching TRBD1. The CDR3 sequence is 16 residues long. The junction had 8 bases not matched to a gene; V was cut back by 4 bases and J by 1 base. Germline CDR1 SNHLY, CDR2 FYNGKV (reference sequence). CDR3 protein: CASSYRQGGGAETLYF. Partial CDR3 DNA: TGTGCCAGCAGCTACCGACAGGGAGGGGGTGCAGAAACGCTGTAT.

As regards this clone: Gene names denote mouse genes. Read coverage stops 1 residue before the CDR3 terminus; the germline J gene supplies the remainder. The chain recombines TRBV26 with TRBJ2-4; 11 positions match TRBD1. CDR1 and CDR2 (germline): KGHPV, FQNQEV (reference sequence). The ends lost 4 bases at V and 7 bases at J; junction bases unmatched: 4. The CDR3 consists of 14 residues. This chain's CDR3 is CASSHRDRGDTLYF. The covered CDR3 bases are TGTGCCAGCAGTCACCGGGACAGGGGGGACACCTTGTAC.

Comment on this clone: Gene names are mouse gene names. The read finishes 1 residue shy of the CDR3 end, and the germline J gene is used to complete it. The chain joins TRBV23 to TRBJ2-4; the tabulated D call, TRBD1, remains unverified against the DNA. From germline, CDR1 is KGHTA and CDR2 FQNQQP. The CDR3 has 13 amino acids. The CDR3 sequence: CSSIDMSQNTLYF. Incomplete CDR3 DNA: TGCTCCAGCATCGACATGAGTCAAAACACCTTGTAC. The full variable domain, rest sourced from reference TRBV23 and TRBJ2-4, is DAAVTQKPRYLIKMKGQEAEMKCIPEKGHTAVFWYQQKQSKELKFLIYFQNQQPLDQIDMVKERFSAVCPSSSLCSLGIRTCEAEDSALYLCSSIDMSQNTLYFGAGTRLSVL.

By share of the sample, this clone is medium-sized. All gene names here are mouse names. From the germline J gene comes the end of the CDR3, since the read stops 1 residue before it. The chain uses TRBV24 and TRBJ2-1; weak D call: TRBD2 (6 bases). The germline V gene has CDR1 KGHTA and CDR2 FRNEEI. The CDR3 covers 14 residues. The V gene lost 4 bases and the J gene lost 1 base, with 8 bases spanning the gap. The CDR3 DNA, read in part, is TGTGCCAGCAGTCGGTGGGGGAACTATGCTGAGCAGTTC. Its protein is CASSRWGNYAEQF. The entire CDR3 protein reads CASSRWGNYAEQFF.

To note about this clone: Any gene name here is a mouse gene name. The CDR3 DNA, read in part, is TGTGCCAGCAGTGATGCGAGGACAACTAGTGCAGAAACGCTGTAT. Translated, it gives CASSDARTTSAETLY. The entire CDR3 protein is CASSDARTTSAETLYF. The chain combines TRBV13-3 with TRBJ2-3, with D possibly TRBD1 on 5 matching bases. The CDR3 is cut off 1 residue early in the read; its end comes from the germline J gene. CDR1 is NNHDY, CDR2 SYVADS, per germline. The V and J ends lost 0 bases and 0 bases respectively, with 11 bases between them. CDR3 size: 16 residues.

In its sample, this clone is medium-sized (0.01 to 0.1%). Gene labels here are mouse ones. The sequenced part of the CDR3 DNA is TGCACCTGCAGTGCAGGAGTAAACACCGGGCAGCTCTAC. It is translated as CTCSAGVNTGQLY. The entire CDR3 sequence reads CTCSAGVNTGQLYF. The chain recombines TRBV1 with TRBJ2-2, with D uncertain. The read gets to within 1 residue of the CDR3 end, and the germline J gene fills in the rest. V was trimmed by 1 base and J by 1 base, leaving 4 bases between them. The CDR3 covers 14 residues. The V gene's germline CDR1 is NSQYPW and CDR2 LRSPGD (reference sequence).

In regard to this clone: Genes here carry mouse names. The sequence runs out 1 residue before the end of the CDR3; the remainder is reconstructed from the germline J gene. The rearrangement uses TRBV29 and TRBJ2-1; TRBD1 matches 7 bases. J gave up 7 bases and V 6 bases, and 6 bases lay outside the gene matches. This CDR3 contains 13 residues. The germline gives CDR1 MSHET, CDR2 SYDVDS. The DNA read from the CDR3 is TGTGCTAGCAGGCCGACAGGGAGAGCTGAGCAGTTC. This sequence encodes CASRPTGRAEQF. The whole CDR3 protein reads CASRPTGRAEQFF.

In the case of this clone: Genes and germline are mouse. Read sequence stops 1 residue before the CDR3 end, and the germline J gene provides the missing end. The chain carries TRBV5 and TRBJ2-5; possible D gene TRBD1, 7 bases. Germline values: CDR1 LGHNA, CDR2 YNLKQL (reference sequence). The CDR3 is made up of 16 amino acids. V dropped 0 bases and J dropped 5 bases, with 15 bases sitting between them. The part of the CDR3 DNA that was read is TGTGCCAGCAGCCAAGAAGGGAAGGGGGCGCGAGACACCCAGTAC. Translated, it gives CASSQEGKGARDTQY. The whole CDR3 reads CASSQEGKGARDTQYF.

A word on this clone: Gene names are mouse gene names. The covered CDR3 bases are TGTGCCAGCTCTCTTGGGACAGGGGGCGGAAATACGCTCTAT. It specifies CASSLGTGGGNTLY. The full-length CDR3 reads as CASSLGTGGGNTLYF. J is TRBJ1-3 and V is TRBV12-2; TRBD1 aligns across 12 bases. Read data end 1 residue before the CDR3 end; the end is taken from the germline J gene. With V trimmed by 1 base and J by 4 bases, 1 base remained unmatched. From germline, CDR1 is SGHLS and CDR2 HYDKME. This CDR3 has 15 amino acids.

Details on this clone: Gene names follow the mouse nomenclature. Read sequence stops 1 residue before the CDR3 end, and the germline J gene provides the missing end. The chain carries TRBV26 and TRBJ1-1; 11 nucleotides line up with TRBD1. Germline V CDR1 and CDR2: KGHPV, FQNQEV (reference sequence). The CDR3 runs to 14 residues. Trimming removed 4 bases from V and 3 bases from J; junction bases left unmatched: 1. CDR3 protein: CASSRTGGDTEVFF. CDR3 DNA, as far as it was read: TGTGCCAGCAGTCGGACAGGGGGCGACACAGAAGTCTTC.

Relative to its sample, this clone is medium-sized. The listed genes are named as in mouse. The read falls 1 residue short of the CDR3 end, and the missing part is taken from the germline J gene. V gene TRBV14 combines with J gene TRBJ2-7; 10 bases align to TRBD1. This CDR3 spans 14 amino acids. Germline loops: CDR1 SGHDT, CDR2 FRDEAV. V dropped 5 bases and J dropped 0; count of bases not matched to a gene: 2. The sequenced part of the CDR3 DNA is TGTGCCAGCAGGAGACAGGGGGCCTCCTATGAACAGTAC. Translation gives CASRRQGASYEQY. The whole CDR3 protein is CASRRQGASYEQYF.

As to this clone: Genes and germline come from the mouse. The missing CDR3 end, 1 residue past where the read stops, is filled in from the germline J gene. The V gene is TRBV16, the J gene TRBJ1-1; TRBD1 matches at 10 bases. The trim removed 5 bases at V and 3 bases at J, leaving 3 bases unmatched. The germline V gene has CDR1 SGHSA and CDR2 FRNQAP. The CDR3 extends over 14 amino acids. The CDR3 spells CASSLTGGDTEVFF. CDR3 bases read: TGTGCAAGCAGCCTGACAGGGGGCGACACAGAAGTCTTC. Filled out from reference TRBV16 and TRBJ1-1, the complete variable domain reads NAGVIQTPRHKVTGKGQEATLWCEPISGHSAVFWYRQTIVQGLEFLTYFRNQAPIDDSGMPKERFSAQMPNQSHSTLKIQSTQPQDSAVYLCASSLTGGDTEVFFGKGTRLTVV.

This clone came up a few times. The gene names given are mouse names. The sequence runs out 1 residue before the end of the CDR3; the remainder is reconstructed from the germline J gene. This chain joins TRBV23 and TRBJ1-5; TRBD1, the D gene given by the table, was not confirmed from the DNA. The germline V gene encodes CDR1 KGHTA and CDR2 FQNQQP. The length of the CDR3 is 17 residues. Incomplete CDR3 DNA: TGCTCCAGCAGTCAATCAACCGGGACAGGGGCCAACCAGGCTCCGCTT. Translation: CSSSQSTGTGANQAPL. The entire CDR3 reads CSSSQSTGTGANQAPLF.

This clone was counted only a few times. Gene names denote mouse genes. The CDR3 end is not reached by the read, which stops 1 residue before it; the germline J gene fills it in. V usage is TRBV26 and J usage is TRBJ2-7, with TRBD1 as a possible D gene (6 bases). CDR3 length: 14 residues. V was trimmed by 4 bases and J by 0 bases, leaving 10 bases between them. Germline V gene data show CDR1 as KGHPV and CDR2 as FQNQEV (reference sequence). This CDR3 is CASSRRGDSYEQYF. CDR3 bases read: TGTGCCAGCAGTCGCAGGGGAGACTCCTATGAACAGTAC.

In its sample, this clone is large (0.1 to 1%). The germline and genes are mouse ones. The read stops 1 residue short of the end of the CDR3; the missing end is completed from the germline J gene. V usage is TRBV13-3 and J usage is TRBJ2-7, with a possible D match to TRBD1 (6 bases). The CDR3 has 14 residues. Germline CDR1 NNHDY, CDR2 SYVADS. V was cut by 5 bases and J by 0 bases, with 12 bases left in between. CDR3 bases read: TGTGCCAGCAGCCGCCGGGACATCTCCTATGAACAGTAC. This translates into CASSRRDISYEQY. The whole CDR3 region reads CASSRRDISYEQYF.

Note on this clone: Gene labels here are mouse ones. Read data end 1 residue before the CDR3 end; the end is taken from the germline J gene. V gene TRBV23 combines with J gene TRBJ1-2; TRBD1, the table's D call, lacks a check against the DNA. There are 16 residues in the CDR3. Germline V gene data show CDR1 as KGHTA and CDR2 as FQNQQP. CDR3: CSSSQSGRGQNSDYTF. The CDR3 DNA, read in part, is TGCTCCAGCAGTCAATCGGGGAGGGGACAAAACTCCGACTACACC.

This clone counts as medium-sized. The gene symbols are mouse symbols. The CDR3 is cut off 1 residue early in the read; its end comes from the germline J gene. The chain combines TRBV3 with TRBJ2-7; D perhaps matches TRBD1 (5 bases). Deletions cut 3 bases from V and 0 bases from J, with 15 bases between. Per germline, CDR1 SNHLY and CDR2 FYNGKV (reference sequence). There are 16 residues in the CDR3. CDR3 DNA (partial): TGTGCCAGCAGCTTGAGGGGAGGGATTAGCTCCTATGAACAGTAC. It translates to CASSLRGGISSYEQY. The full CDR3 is CASSLRGGISSYEQYF.

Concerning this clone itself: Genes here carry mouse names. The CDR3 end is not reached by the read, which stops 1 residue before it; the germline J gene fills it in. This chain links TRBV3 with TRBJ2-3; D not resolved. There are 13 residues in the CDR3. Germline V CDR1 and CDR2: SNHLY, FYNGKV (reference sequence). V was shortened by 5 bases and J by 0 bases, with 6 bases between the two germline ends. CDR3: CASSQTSAETLYF. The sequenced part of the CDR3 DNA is TGTGCCAGCAGCCAAACTAGTGCAGAAACGCTGTAT.